This T cell receptor (beta chain) was captured by sequencing in a study of cytomegalovirus exposure and HLA in healthy donors (TCRdb year 2017). Context from the whole study: An earlier analysis of approximately 640 of the donors reported approximately 300 Gb of sequence data and roughly 110 million unique TCR beta sequences from roughly 180 million T cells. Because of strong linkage in the cohort, four to six DR-DQ haplotypes were treated as single units for association and clustering. All discovery cohort repertoires had been generated on a single sequencing platform. Typing coverage differed by locus: A, B, C, DRB1 and DQB1 were typed in about 629-640 donors, DQA1 in about 560, DPA1 in some 600, and DPB1 in just under 490. To predict cytomegalovirus infection status, the study brought together high-throughput TCR immunosequencing, statistical association of individual TCRs with disease status, and machine learning. Class I and class II HLA loci were covered by the typing at four-digit resolution. In addition to the first cohort of 650 to 800 subjects, a separate validation cohort of 120 different subjects was used. Donor age, sex, ethnicity and CMV serostatus were collected together with the repertoire data. Genome-wide SNP genotypes for about 55% of the roughly 670 donors were used in a later genetic analysis, which treated that subset as a discovery cohort. Among over 350 genotyped donors of the cohort, an average of around 240,000 unique TCR beta nucleotide sequences were sequenced per donor, roughly 20% of them non-productive. Rather than using new phenotypic data, the later analysis identified candidate immune exposures from TCR beta sequences and from how often those sequences occurred across donors. A later analysis re-examined previously published TCR beta repertoires from more than 600 donors and added high-resolution HLA genotyping to investigate patterns of TCR occurrence. In an earlier analysis of about 590 of the donors, high-throughput TCR beta sequencing was used to judge whether each TCR beta V gene segment behaved as functional or pseudogenic. An early release that covered fewer than 750 HLA-typed donors contained approximately 290 gigabases of sequencing data and tens of millions of unique TCR sequences. The study aimed to test whether cataloging public T cell receptors could reveal signatures of past pathogen exposure. Using immunosequencing, the study profiled T cell repertoires from 500 to 800 subjects and related those repertoires to cytomegalovirus serostatus. Among the approximately 400 genotyped donors, approximately 76% belonged to the genetic ancestry cluster associated with self-reported Caucasian donors. What the study reported, not specific to this receptor: In vitro tests confirmed that a few of the cytomegalovirus-associated TCR beta chains recognize cytomegalovirus antigens. Because some donors lacked HLA typing at each locus, the association tests relied only on the typed subset. Strong co-occurrence of HLA alleles, especially DR and DQ, made assigning TCR associations to individual alleles difficult. Specific HLA alleles were associated with 16,951 TCR beta sequences at a false discovery rate of 0.05 in a later analysis. Most CMV-associated TCR beta chains appeared to be HLA-restricted in a later analysis, and the HLA associations seemed to be driven largely by CMV exposure. Correlated functional status among segregating V segments might reflect linkage disequilibrium, but an unknown experimental factor could not be ruled out. Over 15 rarely observed V segments, including chromosome 9 orphons, were excluded from the earlier analysis of some 590 of the donors because counts were too low. The authors suggested that the approach could potentially be extended to other disease states and immunological phenotypes. The sequencing pipeline was judged likely to have produced a cluster of highly shared sequence variants as a technical artifact. An earlier analysis of approximately 590 of the donors showed that most TCR beta V segments appeared in productive rearrangements either about 87% or about 30% of the time, which broadly matched IMGT annotations. In a later analysis, HLA-associated TCR beta chains showed more clonal expansion and lower generation probabilities than non-associated chains that were equally common. Only TCR beta chains were sequenced in this cohort, and the absence of alpha or paired-chain data limited detectable features. A further reported finding was that TCR beta sequences accurately predicted the HLA-A and HLA-B alleles for most subjects in the first cohort. CMV serostatus was the only immune exposure information available for the cohort. The classifier was reported to diagnose cytomegalovirus status with high specificity and sensitivity in both the original and validation cohorts. A total of about 180 TCR beta chains were listed by the study as associated with cytomegalovirus. Most TCR sequences were observed very rarely across donors, whereas some public TCRs were present in many individuals. In a later analysis, TCR association rates were found to vary across HLA loci, with the most associated TCRs seen for DRB1 alleles and the fewest for HLA-C alleles. Compared with the approximately 710-donor mean, donors in an Asian-associated ancestry cluster had fewer N-insertions in productive TCRs, according to a later genetic analysis. A later genetic analysis associated a missense DCLRE1C variant with V-gene and J-gene trimming of TCR beta chains, and an independent cohort replicated the association. The 87-base-pair reads could not distinguish some IMGT-functional V segments, including TRBV6-2 and TRBV6-3, so those segments were excluded. Several of the top co-occurrence clusters appeared to be linked to parvovirus B19, influenza, CMV and Epstein-Barr virus, according to a later analysis. The presence/absence analyses assumed that sequencing depth was roughly uniform across donors, and that assumption may not be true.

The cohort consisted of 600 to 750 healthy bone marrow donors. At the time of sampling, every cohort member was nominally healthy, though immune exposures that went unrecorded were likely present. The donor tested CMV seropositive and was one of the 289 seropositive cohort members. A peripheral blood sample was provided by each donor, and peripheral blood mononuclear cells were used for TCR beta sequencing. The Qiagen DNeasy Blood Extraction Kit was used to extract genomic DNA from the blood cell samples. Turning to this clone: The antigen it recognizes is unknown. Base qualities are not at hand, and no much larger clone is one base apart.

The CDR3 goes from the cysteine to the phenylalanine over 15 residues. Just the 45-base CDR3 DNA is kept, in frame starting at base 1. For this chain, trimming is 3 bases at the V end and 5 bases at the J end, and the number of junction bases without a gene match is 5. CDR1 MNHNS and CDR2 SASEGT were looked up in the germline V gene. Library construction relied on the immunoSEQ multiplex PCR assay. The multiplex PCR relied on a mix of 60 forward primers for TCR Vbeta segments and 13 reverse primers for TCR Jbeta segments. A multiplex PCR assay on genomic DNA amplified the CDR3 region of rearranged TCR beta genes. The Illumina HiSeq System was used to sequence the amplified TCR beta libraries as 87-base-pair reads. Processing in the source paper ran as follows. Across the roughly 600 repertoires, a later analysis counted approximately 75 million unique TCR beta chains, around 11 million of which were shared by at least two donors. Raw reads were error-corrected and collapsed into unique sequences by a nearest-neighbor algorithm in which closely related sequences were merged to remove PCR and sequencing errors. To assign V, D and J gene segments, CDR3 sequences were aligned to IMGT reference sequences. Each retained sequence needed at least a six-nucleotide match to both a V gene segment and a J gene segment. Rearrangements were classified as productive when the CDR3 lacked stop codons and remained in frame with V and J, and all other rearrangements were classified as non-productive. Following IMGT convention, CDR3 was defined as the stretch from the second conserved V-encoded cysteine to the conserved J-encoded phenylalanine. In an earlier analysis of just under 600 of the donors, sequences lacking an unambiguous match to a single V gene segment were excluded. An earlier analysis of a few hundred of the donors classified V segments as functional when productive rearrangements were above 56.7% and as segregating when the standard deviation between donors was above 5%. A statistical classification framework was built to diagnose cytomegalovirus status from the catalog of TCR beta chain sequences. A later analysis assigned V and J genes by comparing TCR nucleotide sequences with IMGT/GENE-DB human TR gene sequences. The TCRdist pipeline was used in a later analysis to assign CDR3 sequences and most-parsimonious VDJ recombination scenarios. In a later analysis, every TCR beta chain was defined by the combination of its CDR3 amino acid sequence and its V-gene family, and reads without a unique V-gene family were dropped. As a way to deal with suspected cross-contamination and a sequencing artifact, a later analysis dropped hundreds of nucleotide sequences that were highly shared and had low generation probability. For each public chain, a later analysis derived a clonal expansion index from normalized ranks of inferred template counts within each repertoire. In a later analysis, generation probabilities were computed using a VDJ recombination model fitted to out-of-frame rearrangements, and the results were checked against IGoR. A later analysis scored TCR-TCR, TCR-HLA and TCR-CMV co-occurrence with hypergeometric tests, applying a repertoire-size bias correction to TCR pairs. In a later analysis, false discovery rates were estimated by permuting HLA or CMV assignments 20 times. In a later analysis, co-occurring TCRs were grouped with DBSCAN, and TCRdist sequence similarity was added when clustering was performed within HLA-allele-positive subsets. Co-occurrence clustering excluded repertoires with fewer than 30,000 or more than 120,000 public chains, plus five with anomalous nucleotide sharing. TCRdb re-hosts the immuneACCESS table, in-frame sequences only. Its copies lack some clones; in the studies checked, an unresolved V gene accounts for under half of them, and the cause for the rest is not known. Clone size and the V and J calls come from that table; the DNA yielded D and trimming. This sample lists some 80,000 clones; under 80% were detected once. Over 4.5% of the sample is held by the ten biggest clonotypes.

This TCR was sampled from a man younger than 35 in good health and CMV-seropositive. The sequencing sample was made of PBMCs. The chain is encoded by TRBV6-1 joined to TRBJ2-3, with 10 central nucleotides matching TRBD2. The nucleotides are TGTGCCAGCAGTGAGGCCAGCGGGAGGGTAGATACGCAGTATTTT. Its coded protein is CASSEASGRVDTQYF.